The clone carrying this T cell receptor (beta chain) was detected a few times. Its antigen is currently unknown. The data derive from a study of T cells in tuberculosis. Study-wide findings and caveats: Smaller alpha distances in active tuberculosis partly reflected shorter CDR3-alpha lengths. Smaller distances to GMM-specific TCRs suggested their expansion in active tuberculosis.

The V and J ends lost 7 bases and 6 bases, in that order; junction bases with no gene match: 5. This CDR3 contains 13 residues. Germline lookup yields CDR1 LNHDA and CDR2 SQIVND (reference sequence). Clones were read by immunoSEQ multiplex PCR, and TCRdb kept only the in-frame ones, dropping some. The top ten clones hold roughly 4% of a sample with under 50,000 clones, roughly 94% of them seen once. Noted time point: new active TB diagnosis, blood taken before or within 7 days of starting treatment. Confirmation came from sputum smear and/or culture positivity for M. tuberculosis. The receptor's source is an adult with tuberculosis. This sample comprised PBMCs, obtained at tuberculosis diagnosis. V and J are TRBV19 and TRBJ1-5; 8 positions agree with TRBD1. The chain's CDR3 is CASMTGDIQPQHF. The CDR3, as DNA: TGTGCCAGTATGACAGGGGATATTCAGCCCCAGCATTTT.